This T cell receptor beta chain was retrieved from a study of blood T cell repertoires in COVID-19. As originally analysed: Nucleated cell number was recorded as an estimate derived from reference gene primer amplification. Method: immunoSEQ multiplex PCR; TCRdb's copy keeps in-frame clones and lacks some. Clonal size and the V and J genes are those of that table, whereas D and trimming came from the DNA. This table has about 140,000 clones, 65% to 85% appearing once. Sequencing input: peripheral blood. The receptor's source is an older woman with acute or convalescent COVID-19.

CDR3 loop: CASSESGESSYEQYF. CDR3 nucleotide sequence: TGTGCCAGCAGTGAGAGCGGGGAAAGCTCCTACGAGCAGTACTTC. The rearrangement joins TRBV6-6 to TRBJ2-7, with 7 bases matching TRBD2. V lost 5 bases, J lost 0 bases, and 7 bases stayed unmatched. CDR3 length equals 15 residues. Germline-derived CDR1 and CDR2 are MNHNY and SVGAGI (reference sequence).